This passage covers 19 T cell receptor beta chains from one sample sequenced in a study of cytomegalovirus exposure and HLA in healthy donors (dated by TCRdb to 2016 to 2017). Library preparation was by the immunoSEQ multiplex PCR assay. For the multiplex PCR, a mixture combining 60 forward primers for TCR Vbeta segments and 13 reverse primers for TCR Jbeta segments was used. TCRdb re-hosts the immuneACCESS table, in-frame sequences only. Its copies lack some clones; in the studies checked, an unresolved V gene accounts for under half of them, and the cause for the rest is not known. Across this sample there are some 180,000 clones, with around 80% seen only once. 1.5% to 2% of the sample is taken by the ten largest. The sample was PBMCs. The receptors stem from a woman under 40 in good health and CMV-seronegative.

This rearrangement joins TRBV5-6 to TRBJ2-3; D is undetermined. The CDR3 is 13 amino acids. V was trimmed by 1 base and J by 3 bases, leaving 6 bases between them. Germline CDR1 and CDR2: SGHDT and YYEEEE. CDR3 protein: CASSLSRTDTQYF. CDR3 sequence (DNA): TGTGCCAGCAGCTTGTCTAGAACAGATACGCAGTATTTT.

The chain has TRBV19 and TRBJ2-7; 9 nucleotides agree with TRBD1. CDR1 LNHDA and CDR2 SQIVND come from the germline V gene (reference sequence). CDR3 length: 14 residues. The trim removed 5 bases at V and 3 bases at J, leaving 5 bases unmatched. For the CDR3, the DNA is TGTGCCAGTAGTGGGACAGGGTTTATCTACGAGCAGTACTTC. Its translation: CASSGTGFIYEQYF.

The chain recombines TRBV28 with TRBJ1-4; 7 positions agree with TRBD1. The CDR3 covers 15 residues. Germline loops: CDR1 MDHEN, CDR2 SYDVKM. With 5 bases clipped from V and 0 bases from J, the junction kept 3 bases outside the gene matches. The CDR3 DNA reads TGTGCCAGCAGTCTGACAGGGCCAACTAATGAAAAACTGTTTTTT. Its protein product is CASSLTGPTNEKLFF.

The chain combines TRBV4-3 with TRBJ2-3; TRBD2 aligns across 12 bases. This CDR3 comprises 16 residues. Trimming took 2 bases from V and 3 from J; bases not matched to a gene: 3. The germline CDR1 and CDR2 sequences are LGHNA and YSLEER. CDR3 in amino acids: CASSQRLAGETDTQYF. The DNA for the CDR3 is TGCGCCAGCAGCCAAAGACTAGCGGGGGAGACAGATACGCAGTATTTT.

The chain employs TRBV7-9 and TRBJ2-5, with 8 bases that match TRBD2. The DNA end is more similar to TRBJ2-7, so the J call may be wrong. CDR1 is SEHNR and CDR2 is FQNEAQ in the germline V gene (reference sequence). The CDR3 loop spans 13 amino acids. CDR3 residues: CASSGAGAYEQYF. CDR3 coding DNA: TGTGCCAGCAGTGGAGCGGGGGCCTACGAGCAGTACTTC.

The chain recombines TRBV9 with TRBJ1-4; 9 positions match TRBD1. Per germline, CDR1 SGDLS and CDR2 YYNGEE. The V and J ends lost 4 bases and 6 bases, in that order; junction bases with no gene match: 7. This CDR3 is 15 amino acids long. CDR3 DNA: TGTGCCAGCAGCCCAAGATGGACAGGGGATGAAAAACTGTTTTTT. It codes for CASSPRWTGDEKLFF.

The chain links TRBV19 to TRBJ1-1; D unresolved. This CDR3 spans 14 amino acids. The V gene's germline CDR1 is LNHDA and CDR2 SQIVND (reference sequence). V was trimmed by 5 bases and J by 6 bases, leaving 16 bases between them. CDR3 nucleotides: TGTGCCAGTAGTCCTCCCCTCGGGAATCCTGAAGCTTTCTTT. Its translation: CASSPPLGNPEAFF.

In its sample, this clone was seen a few times. The chain has TRBV9 and TRBJ1-2, with unresolved D. V was shortened by 0 bases and J by 7 bases, with 13 bases between the two germline ends. CDR3 length: 14 amino acids. Germline V gene sequence: CDR1 SGDLS, CDR2 YYNGEE. CDR3 loop: CASSVDPGTPGYTF. The DNA for the CDR3 is TGTGCCAGCAGCGTAGATCCAGGTACCCCTGGCTACACCTTC.

This chain joins TRBV5-4 and TRBJ2-5; 8 bases align to TRBD2. Germline CDR1 and CDR2: SGHNT and YYREEE (reference sequence). The CDR3 spans 14 residues. Trimming took 2 bases from V and 4 from J; bases not matched to a gene: 4. CDR3 nucleotides: TGTGCCAGCAGCTTCGGACTAGCTGGAGAGACCCAGTACTTC. It encodes CASSFGLAGETQYF. Based on the CDR3 plus reference TRBV5-4 and TRBJ2-5, the full variable domain is ETGVTQSPTHLIKTRGQQVTLRCSSQSGHNTVSWYQQALGQGPQFIFQYYREEENGRGNFPPRFSGLQFPNYSSELNVNALELDDSALYLCASSFGLAGETQYFGPGTRLLVL.

This chain joins TRBV30 and TRBJ1-4, with a possible D match to TRBD1 (5 bases). Germline assignment: CDR1 GTSNPN and CDR2 SVGIG (reference sequence). This CDR3 region has 17 residues. The V gene lost 3 bases and the J gene lost 5 bases, with 22 bases spanning the gap. DNA of the CDR3: TGTGCCTGGAGACCCCAAATAATGACAGCCCTAAATGAAAAACTGTTTTTT. This encodes CAWRPQIMTALNEKLFF.

This rearrangement joins TRBV15 to TRBJ1-4, with D possibly being TRBD1 (6 bases). CDR1 is LNHNV and CDR2 is YYDKDF in the germline V gene (reference sequence). The ends were cut back, 5 bases at V and 0 bases at J, with 10 bases in the middle. The CDR3 is 15 amino acids. CDR3 protein: CATSGQSSTNEKLFF. CDR3 bases: TGTGCCACCAGCGGACAGAGCTCAACTAATGAAAAACTGTTTTTT.

This chain links TRBV6-1 with TRBJ1-6, with TRBD1 as a possible D gene (5 bases). Trimming cost V 5 bases and J 5 bases, with 13 bases left between them. CDR3 size: 15 residues. Germline assignment: CDR1 MNHNS and CDR2 SASEGT. CDR3 sequence: CASSPTGGDNSPLHF. CDR3 nucleotides: TGTGCCAGCAGTCCCACGGGGGGGGATAATTCACCCCTCCACTTT.

This rearrangement joins TRBV29-1 to TRBJ2-7; D perhaps matches TRBD2 (6 bases). CDR1 is SQVTM, CDR2 ANQGSEA, per germline. The length of the CDR3 is 13 residues. The V end was cut by 1 base, the J end by 2 bases, with 9 bases between. CDR3: CSVEGGEPYEQYF. CDR3 sequence (DNA): TGCAGCGTTGAAGGCGGGGAGCCCTACGAGCAGTACTTC.

The chain has TRBV30 and TRBJ2-7; D is possibly TRBD2 (6 bases). CDR3 length equals 13 residues. CDR1 and CDR2 (germline): GTSNPN, SVGIG (reference sequence). Trimming left V 3 bases short and J 3 bases short, with 12 bases between. The CDR3 reads CAWREGLYYEQYF. As DNA, the CDR3 is TGTGCCTGGAGGGAGGGACTGTACTACGAGCAGTACTTC.

The chain has TRBV4-3 and TRBJ1-5, with 8 bases aligning to TRBD1. The CDR3 is 15 residues long. Germline-derived CDR1 and CDR2 are LGHNA and YSLEER. Trimming took 4 bases from V and 3 from J; bases not matched to a gene: 5. The CDR3 region is CASSPWTGNNQPQHF. CDR3 DNA sequence: TGCGCCAGCAGCCCGTGGACAGGGAACAATCAGCCCCAGCATTTT.

V and J are TRBV30 and TRBJ2-5, with 9 positions matching TRBD1. The CDR3 runs 13 residues. With V trimmed by 0 bases and J by 4 bases, 0 bases remained unmatched. Germline CDR1 and CDR2: GTSNPN and SVGIG (reference sequence). The CDR3 bases are TGTGCCTGGAGTGTACAGGGGGCAGAGACCCAGTACTTC. It specifies CAWSVQGAETQYF.

J is TRBJ1-6 and V is TRBV19; TRBD1 might be the D (6 bases). V shed 7 bases and J shed 3 bases, with 19 bases lying between them. CDR1 LNHDA and CDR2 SQIVND come from the germline V gene (reference sequence). This CDR3 is 17 amino acids long. The CDR3 region is CASTPRRRQDYNSPLHF. The CDR3 coding sequence is TGTGCCAGTACCCCTCGACGCCGACAGGACTATAATTCACCCCTCCACTTT.

The V call is TRBV18, the J call TRBJ1-2, with TRBD1 as a possible D gene (5 bases). Deletions cut 2 bases from V and 8 bases from J, with 15 bases between. Germline-derived CDR1 and CDR2 are KGHSH and LQKENI. The CDR3 runs to 14 residues. The CDR3 here is CASSPGLGHGGYTF. The CDR3 nucleotides read TGTGCCAGCTCACCAGGGTTGGGGCACGGAGGCTACACCTTC.

The chain links TRBV5-1 to TRBJ2-5; the match to TRBD1 covers 7 bases. The CDR3 runs to 14 residues. Germline values: CDR1 SGHRS, CDR2 YFSETQ. V lost 3 bases and J lost 5; bases outside the gene matches: 7. This chain's CDR3 is CASSSQGEWETQYF. DNA of the CDR3: TGCGCCAGCAGCTCGCAGGGGGAGTGGGAGACCCAGTACTTC.